One and the same sample provided the 2 T cell receptor beta chains below, sequenced in a study of shared clonotypes between healthy human individuals. Data came from immunoSEQ multiplex PCR; TCRdb stores just in-frame clones and leaves some out. This table has approximately 2.5 million clones, more than 80% appearing once. The specimen was naive CD4+ T cells sorted from blood. Specified subset: CD45RA+ positively selected. These receptors were obtained from a man younger than 35 in good health.

The chain employs TRBV30 and TRBJ1-4; a weak D match, TRBD1 (5 bases). Germline CDR1 reads GTSNPN; CDR2 reads SVGIG (reference sequence). Trimming took off 3 bases at V and 6 bases at J, with 14 bases between the two ends. The CDR3 is 14 amino acids. The CDR3 DNA follows: TGTGCCTGGAGCTTCGACAGCCTTTATGAAAAACTGTTTTTT. This encodes CAWSFDSLYEKLFF.

This clone was observed a single time. The genes are TRBV5-1 and TRBJ2-5; D is possibly TRBD1 or TRBD2 (5 bases each). CDR3 size: 12 residues. The V end lost 3 bases, the J end lost 11 bases, and 14 bases lay between the germline ends. Germline V gene lookup returns CDR1 SGHRS and CDR2 YFSETQ. The CDR3 protein is CASSSSGWEQYF. The DNA for the CDR3 is TGCGCCAGCAGCTCCTCAGGGTGGGAGCAGTACTTC.